This T cell receptor beta chain emerged from a study of blood T cell repertoires in COVID-19. Overall study: Whether acute or convalescent, the COVID-19 samples came from the United States, Italy and Spain. T cells, B-cell-depleted T cells, or PBMCs supplied cDNA or gDNA.

The germline CDR1 and CDR2 sequences are LGHNA and YSLEER. The CDR3 runs to 16 residues. Trimming cost V 0 bases and J 5 bases, with 13 bases left between them. In this sample, this clone turned up a few times. Authors' analysis steps: The authors estimated nucleated cell counts from reference gene primer amplification. The table came from immunoSEQ multiplex PCR; TCRdb's copy has only in-frame clones and leaves some out. That table furnishes V, J and clone size, whereas the DNA furnished D and trimming. The data contain about 130,000 clones, over 70% of them singletons. Sequenced sample: peripheral blood. The receptor was isolated from a man in his fifties or sixties with active COVID-19. The chain employs TRBV4-3 and TRBJ1-4; no definite D call. The CDR3 sequence is CASSQEGGLRNEKLFF. The CDR3 DNA reads as TGCGCCAGCAGCCAAGAGGGTGGACTCAGGAATGAAAAACTGTTTTTT.